These 15 T cell receptor beta chains were sequenced from one sample in a study of shared clonotypes between healthy human individuals. TCRdb's table, derived via immunoSEQ multiplex PCR, lists solely in-frame clones and lacks some. The sample contains around 940,000 clones, about 80% of which appear only once. Input material: memory CD4+ T cells sorted from blood. Described subset: CD45RA-negative fraction. The receptors shown here come from a young man in good health.

This chain connects TRBV5-4 to TRBJ1-1; D is unresolved. Germline CDR1 and CDR2: SGHNT and YYREEE (reference sequence). The V gene lost 0 bases and the J gene lost 5 bases, with 8 bases spanning the gap. The CDR3 consists of 13 residues. The DNA for the CDR3 is TGTGCCAGCAGCTTGGATTTTGTGACTGAAGCTTTCTTT. Translating it yields CASSLDFVTEAFF.

CDR3 sequence: CAISAIGSGETQYF. The CDR3 DNA reads as TGTGCCATCAGTGCGATAGGGAGCGGAGAGACCCAGTACTTC. The rearrangement links TRBV10-3 to TRBJ2-5, with a weak D call TRBD2 (5 bases). Trimming removed 4 bases from V and 4 bases from J, with 13 bases in between. This CDR3 has 14 residues. Germline V gene data show CDR1 as ENHRY and CDR2 as SYGVKD.

This chain joins TRBV9 and TRBJ2-7, with 10 bases fitting TRBD2. Losses at the gene ends were 0 bases for V and 4 bases for J; bases not matched to a gene: 7. This CDR3 is 16 amino acids long. Germline CDR1 and CDR2: SGDLS and YYNGEE. The CDR3 reads CASSVGVAGGQYEQYF. The DNA for the CDR3 is TGTGCCAGCAGCGTAGGGGTAGCGGGAGGCCAATACGAGCAGTACTTC.

J is TRBJ2-2 and V is TRBV6-6; no clear D gene. The germline CDR1 and CDR2 sequences are MNHNY and SVGAGI (reference sequence). V was pared by 6 bases and J by 6 bases, with 11 bases between. The CDR3 runs to 13 residues. The CDR3 DNA follows: TGTGCCAGCAGCATTAGTGTCCCCGGGGAGCTGTTTTTT. It is translated as CASSISVPGELFF.

This chain joins TRBV7-9 and TRBJ2-5, with unresolved D. Trimming left V 2 bases short and J 1 base short, with 5 bases between. Germline V gene lookup returns CDR1 SEHNR and CDR2 FQNEAQ (reference sequence). The CDR3 has 13 residues. The CDR3 DNA follows: TGTGCCAGCAGCTTATATGGCCAAGAGACCCAGTACTTC. Translating it yields CASSLYGQETQYF.

This clone is a singleton in its sample. The chain joins TRBV25-1 to TRBJ1-4, with no clear D. Trimming removed 1 base at V and 3 bases at J, with 12 bases between. Germline V gene data show CDR1 as MGHDK and CDR2 as SYGVNS. This CDR3 contains 16 residues. DNA for the CDR3: TGTGCCAGCAGTGAATTAAGGTCCGCAGCTAATGAAAAACTGTTTTTT. Translating it yields CASSELRSAANEKLFF.

This clone was found a few times. The chain joins TRBV6-1 to TRBJ1-1; unclear D gene. Germline CDR1 MNHNS, CDR2 SASEGT. Trimming took 2 bases from V and 5 from J, leaving 9 bases between them. The CDR3 loop spans 13 amino acids. The CDR3 loop reads CASSEHGRTEAFF. The CDR3 nucleotides are TGTGCCAGCAGTGAACATGGGAGAACTGAAGCTTTCTTT.

This clone occurred once. This chain links TRBV6-4 with TRBJ2-1; weak D call: TRBD1 (6 bases). Between the trimmed V and J ends, which lost 5 bases and 0 bases, there was a span of 11 bases. Germline loops: CDR1 MRHNA, CDR2 SNTAGT. CDR3 length equals 15 residues. The CDR3 bases are TGTGCCAGCAGTTCACAGGGAAGCTCCTACAATGAGCAGTTCTTC. Residues: CASSSQGSSYNEQFF.

The chain carries TRBV27 and TRBJ2-2; 12 positions match TRBD2. In germline, CDR1 is MNHEY, CDR2 SMNVEV (reference sequence). V gave up 4 bases and J gave up 4 bases; unmatched junction bases: 16. The CDR3 has 20 residues. CDR3 in DNA: TGTGCCAGCAGTTCTCTCCATACGACTAGCGGGAGACTAGCCACCGGGGAGCTGTTTTTT. Its translation: CASSSLHTTSGRLATGELFF.

The rearrangement links TRBV28 to TRBJ2-7; TRBD1 agrees at 7 bases. J gave up 0 bases and V 7 bases, and 9 bases lay outside the gene matches. The CDR3 extends over 15 amino acids. The germline CDR1 and CDR2 sequences are MDHEN and SYDVKM. The CDR3 nucleotides read TGTGCCAGCACCCCGAGGGGGCTGAGCTCCTACGAGCAGTACTTC. It yields the protein CASTPRGLSSYEQYF.

The CDR3 protein is CASGITGDHYEQYF. The CDR3 region has the DNA TGTGCCAGTGGCATAACGGGGGACCACTACGAGCAGTACTTC. This chain links TRBV27 with TRBJ2-7; possible D gene TRBD2, 6 bases. Per the germline V gene, CDR1 is MNHEY and CDR2 is SMNVEV (reference sequence). CDR3 length equals 14 residues. The V gene lost 9 bases and the J gene lost 3 bases, with 18 bases spanning the gap.

The chain carries TRBV29-1 and TRBJ2-5, with D perhaps matching TRBD2 (6 bases). Germline-derived CDR1 and CDR2 are SQVTM and ANQGSEA. V was pared by 5 bases and J by 5 bases, with 12 bases between. The CDR3 length is 12 residues. The CDR3 spells CSVPGVLETQYF. The CDR3 region has the DNA TGCAGCGTTCCGGGGGTACTGGAGACCCAGTACTTC.

Comments on this clone: Within the sample, other DNA sequences also encode this same CDR3. The J gene is TRBJ1-3, the V gene TRBV5-1; D ambiguous. Trimming left V 2 bases short and J 0 bases short, with 6 bases between. The CDR3 spans 14 residues. From germline, CDR1 is SGHRS and CDR2 YFSETQ. CDR3 sequence reads: CASSLGGSGNTIYF. In DNA, the CDR3 is TGCGCCAGCAGCTTAGGCGGCTCTGGAAACACCATATATTTT.

The V call is TRBV18, the J call TRBJ2-2; D assignment may be TRBD1 or TRBD2 (5 bases each). The ends were cut back, 0 bases at V and 7 bases at J, with 12 bases in the middle. This CDR3 is 15 amino acids long. The germline V gene has CDR1 KGHSH and CDR2 LQKENI. CDR3 loop: CASSPPGLRGGELFF. The DNA for the CDR3 is TGTGCCAGCTCACCACCGGGGCTCCGGGGCGGGGAGCTGTTTTTT.

The chain couples TRBV11-2 to TRBJ2-2; 9 bases agree with TRBD1. Germline V gene data show CDR1 as SGHAT and CDR2 as FQNNGV. This CDR3 has 14 amino acids. The ends lost 0 bases at V and 9 bases at J; junction bases unmatched: 2. CDR3 sequence reads: CASSLDGTGRELFF. In DNA form, the CDR3 reads TGTGCCAGCAGCTTAGACGGGACAGGGAGGGAGCTGTTTTTT.